Listed below are T cell receptor beta chains from one sample, sequenced in a study of cytomegalovirus exposure and HLA in healthy donors. Sequencing used immunoSEQ multiplex PCR; TCRdb keeps in-frame clones, though not all of them. Of roughly 150,000 clones in the sample, 65% to 80% are singletons; the top ten hold about 2.9%. Sequencing used PBMCs. These receptors all come from a man in his forties in good health and CMV-seronegative. CDR3s include the opening cysteine and the closing phenylalanine or tryptophan. Each record gives: D gene, V gene, clone size, J gene, CDR3 protein, CDR3 DNA. A D gene is named only where the DNA matches it firmly. Only part of the rows carry a size: once, few, many, or a class if the clone is expanded.

>TRBD2|TRBV30|few|TRBJ2-7
CACASGWSSYEQYF
TGTGCCTGCGCTAGCGGTTGGAGCTCCTACGAGCAGTACTTC
>.|TRBV4-3|.|TRBJ2-3
CASSQGRLALGDTQYF
TGCGCCAGCAGCCAAGGTCGGCTAGCTCTTGGGGATACGCAGTATTTT
>.|TRBV10-1|few|TRBJ2-3
CASSGDKPETDTQYF
TGCGCCAGCAGTGGCGATAAGCCGGAGACAGATACGCAGTATTTT
>TRBD2|TRBV7-9|.|TRBJ2-3
CASSTPGRGALPDTQYF
TGTGCCAGCAGCACCCCCGGGAGGGGGGCGCTCCCAGATACGCAGTATTTT
>.|TRBV7-2|.|TRBJ1-1
CASSLVAGGSMNTEAFF
TGTGCCAGCAGCTTAGTAGCAGGAGGATCAATGAACACTGAAGCTTTCTTT
>.|TRBV28|few|TRBJ2-3
CATTEGADTQYF
TGTGCCACGACAGAGGGGGCAGATACGCAGTATTTT
>TRBD1|TRBV28|once|TRBJ2-2
CASRPRDRGPQNTGELFF
TGTGCCAGCAGACCCCGGGACAGAGGCCCCCAGAACACCGGGGAGCTGTTTTTT
>TRBD1|TRBV5-1|.|TRBJ2-3
CASKPGTGGTDTQYF
TGCGCCAGCAAGCCGGGGACAGGGGGCACAGATACGCAGTATTTT
>.|TRBV21-1|few|TRBJ2-7
CTRDRESHEQYF
TGCACGCGGGACAGGGAGAGCCACGAGCAGTACTTC
>.|TRBV18|.|TRBJ2-5
CASSDLGKLGAETQYF
TGTGCCAGCTCCGATCTTGGGAAGTTGGGGGCAGAGACCCAGTACTTC
>.|TRBV30|few|TRBJ1-2
CAWRGSNYGYTF
TGTGCCTGGAGGGGCAGTAACTATGGCTACACCTTC
>TRBD1|TRBV5-1|.|TRBJ1-5
CASSPGQAPQPQNF
TGCGCCAGCAGCCCCGGACAGGCCCCACAGCCCCAGAATTTT
>TRBD2|TRBV4-1|.|TRBJ2-1
CASSHPTPRGTSYNEQFF
TGCGCCAGCAGCCATCCCACACCGCGGGGGACGTCCTACAATGAGCAGTTCTTC
>TRBD2|TRBV4-3|.|TRBJ2-1
CASRATSGSSYNEQFF
TGCGCCAGCAGGGCGACTAGCGGAAGCTCCTACAATGAGCAGTTCTTC
>.|TRBV6-5|.|TRBJ2-2
CASSYSRGLFTGELFF
TGTGCCAGCAGTTACTCGAGAGGACTATTCACCGGGGAGCTGTTTTTT
>.|TRBV4-1|.|TRBJ2-5
CASSQETDPKTQYF
TGCGCCAGCAGCCAAGAGACAGACCCAAAGACCCAGTACTTC
>.|TRBV7-9|.|TRBJ1-1
CASSPRASSPEAFF
TGTGCCAGCAGCCCCCGGGCTTCTAGCCCTGAAGCTTTCTTT
>.|TRBV6-5|.|TRBJ2-7
CASSYRGSSYEQYF
TGTGCCAGCAGTTACCGGGGGTCCTCCTACGAGCAGTACTTC
>TRBD1|TRBV6-5|few|TRBJ1-1
CASSYLGRGTEAFF
TGTGCCAGCAGTTACCTCGGCAGGGGGACTGAAGCTTTCTTT
>.|TRBV4-3|.|TRBJ1-2
CASSQGGGYGYTF
TGCGCCAGCAGCCAAGGAGGGGGCTATGGCTACACCTTC
>.|TRBV4-1|.|TRBJ2-1
CASSQARGTAYNEQFF
TGCGCCAGCAGCCAGGCCAGGGGTACAGCATACAATGAGCAGTTCTTC
>.|TRBV6-5|.|TRBJ2-7
CASSYGTHYEQYF
TGTGCCAGCAGTTACGGCACCCACTACGAGCAGTACTTC
>TRBD2|TRBV7-3|.|TRBJ2-2
CASSFHSLAGGIGELFF
TGTGCCAGCAGCTTTCACAGCCTAGCGGGAGGTATCGGGGAGCTGTTTTTT
>.|TRBV7-9|few|TRBJ1-3
CASSFSTGTHSGNTIYF
TGTGCCAGCAGCTTCTCAACAGGGACCCACTCTGGAAACACCATATATTTT
>.|TRBV30|.|TRBJ2-2
CAWGAGLNTGELFF
TGTGCCTGGGGCGCGGGGCTGAACACCGGGGAGCTGTTTTTT
>.|TRBV9|.|TRBJ2-7
CASGGNYEQYF
TGTGCCAGCGGAGGGAATTACGAGCAGTACTTC
>.|TRBV27|.|TRBJ1-2
CASSLRISGGYTF
TGTGCCAGCAGTCTTAGAATATCCGGGGGCTACACCTTC
>TRBD2|TRBV6-1|few|TRBJ2-2
CASSELAGGTGELFF
TGTGCCAGCAGTGAATTAGCGGGAGGCACCGGGGAGCTGTTTTTT
>.|TRBV7-9|.|TRBJ1-1
CASSFQGWAFF
TGTGCCAGCAGCTTCCAGGGATGGGCTTTCTTT
>.|TRBV18|.|TRBJ1-4
CASSPQGGEKLFF
TGTGCCAGCTCACCACAGGGAGGGGAAAAACTGTTTTTT
>.|TRBV25-1|once|TRBJ1-2
CASSELGGGRGYGYTF
TGTGCCAGCAGTGAGCTGGGGGGGGGTAGGGGCTATGGCTACACCTTC
>TRBD2|TRBV27|.|TRBJ2-7
CASGTNSGRSPSYEQYF
TGTGCCAGCGGCACTAATAGCGGGAGGTCCCCTTCCTACGAGCAGTACTTC
>TRBD2|TRBV5-1|.|TRBJ2-7
CASSPSLAAYEQYF
TGCGCCAGCAGCCCCTCTCTAGCGGCCTACGAGCAGTACTTC
>.|TRBV6-5|few|TRBJ1-3
CASSRAGGNTIYF
TGTGCCAGCAGCAGGGCTGGAGGAAACACCATATATTTT
>TRBD2|TRBV7-9|.|TRBJ2-3
CASAARLAGERVTDTQYF
TGTGCCAGCGCCGCCCGCCTAGCGGGAGAACGGGTCACAGATACGCAGTATTTT
>TRBD2|TRBV7-9|.|TRBJ2-5
CASSRGLGGGETQYF
TGTGCCAGCAGTAGAGGACTAGGAGGAGGAGAGACCCAGTACTTC
>.|TRBV5-1|few|TRBJ1-4
CASSFQGPRGEKLFF
TGCGCCAGCAGCTTCCAGGGTCCTCGGGGGGAAAAACTGTTTTTT
>TRBD2|TRBV7-3|.|TRBJ2-1
CASSPGGTSGRNEQFF
TGTGCCAGCAGCCCAGGCGGGACTAGCGGGAGGAATGAGCAGTTCTTC
>TRBD2|TRBV28|.|TRBJ2-7
CASSLAGGNSYEQYF
TGTGCCAGCAGCCTAGCGGGAGGGAACTCCTACGAGCAGTACTTC
>TRBD1|TRBV27|few|TRBJ2-7
CASSYRGPNEQYF
TGTGCCAGCAGTTATAGGGGGCCCAACGAGCAGTACTTC
>TRBD1|TRBV15|.|TRBJ2-5
CATSRAGGIQETQYF
TGTGCCACCAGCAGAGCAGGGGGTATCCAAGAGACCCAGTACTTC
>.|TRBV2|few|TRBJ1-1
CASSQDGGFGNTEAFF
TGTGCCAGCAGTCAGGACGGGGGGTTCGGGAACACTGAAGCTTTCTTT
>TRBD2|TRBV28|.|TRBJ2-2
CASSLLRLAGVRTGELFF
TGTGCCAGCAGTTTACTAAGACTAGCGGGAGTTCGTACCGGGGAGCTGTTTTTT
>TRBD2|TRBV5-1|.|TRBJ2-5
CASSPGNSGRRETQYF
TGCGCCAGCAGCCCAGGGAATAGCGGGAGGAGGGAGACCCAGTACTTC
>TRBD2|TRBV19|once|TRBJ2-7
CASSTPLGLAAYEQYF
TGTGCCAGTAGTACCCCCCTGGGACTAGCGGCCTACGAGCAGTACTTC
>.|TRBV4-1|few|TRBJ2-1
CASSLRQRGTNSYNEQFF
TGCGCCAGCAGCCTGAGACAGAGGGGGACGAACTCCTACAATGAGCAGTTCTTC